This T cell receptor (beta chain) was captured by sequencing in a study of glioma-infiltrating T cells. Findings and caveats of the study: Non-neoplastic patients had below-expected tissue-blood divergence, while all gliomas exceeded expectation. Only very few CDR3 sequences appeared in both tissue and blood.

Unmatched junction bases numbered 3, after V lost 4 bases and J lost 1 base. This CDR3 is built from 15 residues. CDR1 is SGHTA, CDR2 FQGNSA, per germline. TCR alpha and beta CDR3 regions were amplified from RNA using iRepertoire nested multiplex PCR. For one-step reverse transcription and amplification, roughly 95-400 ng of tissue mRNA or PBMC total RNA was used. MiXCR was run by TCRdb on the multiplex PCR reads, yielding one entry per CDR3 protein. Of 100,000 to 150,000 distinct CDR3 sequences in the sample, 24% were seen once. Regarding this clonotype: As yet, its antigen is unknown.

Sequencing was done on a sample of glioma tissue, nonneoplastic brain tissue, or PBMCs (not recorded which). The sequence came from a human donor with low-grade glioma or glioblastoma, undergoing nonglioma brain surgery, or in good health (not recorded which). This sequence joins TRBV7-2 and TRBJ1-1; 10 nucleotides align to TRBD1. The CDR3 sequence is CASSSRDRGNTEAFF. For the CDR3, the DNA is TGTGCCAGCAGCTCCCGGGACAGGGGGAACACTGAAGCTTTCTTT. The complete variable domain, with remaining parts taken from reference TRBV7-2 and TRBJ1-1, reads GAGVSQSPSNKVTEKGKDVELRCDPISGHTALYWYRQSLGQGLEFLIYFQGNSAPDKSGLPSDRFSAERTGGSVSTLTIQRTQQEDSAVYLCASSSRDRGNTEAFFGQGTRLTVV.